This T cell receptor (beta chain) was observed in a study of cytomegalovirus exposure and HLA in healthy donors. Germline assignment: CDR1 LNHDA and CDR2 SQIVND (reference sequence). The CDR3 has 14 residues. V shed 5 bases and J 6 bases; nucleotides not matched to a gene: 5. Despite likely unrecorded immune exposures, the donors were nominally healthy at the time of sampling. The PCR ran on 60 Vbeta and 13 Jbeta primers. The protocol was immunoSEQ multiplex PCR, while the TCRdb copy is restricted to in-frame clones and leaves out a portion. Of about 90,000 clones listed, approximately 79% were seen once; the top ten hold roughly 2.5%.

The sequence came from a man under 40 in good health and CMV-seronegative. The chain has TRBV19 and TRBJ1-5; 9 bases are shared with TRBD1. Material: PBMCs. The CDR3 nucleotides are TGTGCCAGTAGTGGGACAGGGCCCGCTCAGCCCCAGCATTTT. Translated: CASSGTGPAQPQHF. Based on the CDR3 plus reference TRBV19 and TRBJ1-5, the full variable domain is DGGITQSPKYLFRKEGQNVTLSCEQNLNHDAMYWYRQDPGQGLRLIYYSQIVNDFQKGDIAEGYSVSREKKESFPLTVTSAQKNPTAFYLCASSGTGPAQPQHFGDGTRLSIL.